This TCR beta chain was captured by sequencing in a study of blood T cell repertoires in COVID-19. On the study more broadly: The United States, Italy and Spain supplied acute and convalescent COVID-19 samples.

Assay used: immunoSEQ multiplex PCR; TCRdb lists only in-frame clones, some missing. The data show roughly 100,000 clones, about 91% seen once. This clone was seen a few times. CDR3 length: 16 residues. The V gene end was trimmed by 4 bases and the J gene end by 0 bases; junction bases not matched to a gene: 3. Germline CDR1 reads MGHDK; CDR2 reads SYGVNS. The receptor comes from a woman aged 70-85 years with acute or convalescent COVID-19. The chain uses TRBV25-1 and TRBJ2-6; TRBD1 agrees at 7 bases. Source material: peripheral blood. CDR3 coding DNA: TGTGCCAGCAGTGCACGACAGGGCTCTGGGGCCAACGTCCTGACTTTC. Protein: CASSARQGSGANVLTF.